Listed below are T cell receptor beta chains from one sample, sequenced in a study of siplizumab effects on memory and regulatory T cells. The data were produced by immunoSEQ multiplex PCR, yet TCRdb's version contains in-frame clones alone and is incomplete. The data show around 82,000 clones, 85% to 95% seen once. Sequenced material: CD8+ T cells sorted from blood. The receptor source for this set is a human donor in good health. Each CDR3 is given with its conserved first and last residue. The order of the fields is V gene, J gene, clone size, D gene, CDR3 protein, CDR3 DNA. The D gene is left open where the match is weak. The size entry is marked missing in some rows and otherwise reads once, few, many or a size class.

V: TRBV27; J: TRBJ2-1; size: .; D: TRBD1; CDR3: CATYRDSSSYNEQFF; DNA: TGTGCCACCTACAGGGACAGTAGCTCCTACAATGAGCAGTTCTTC
V: TRBV12-2; J: TRBJ2-3; size: .; D: .; CDR3: CASRLLAGGTDTQYF; DNA: TGTGCAAGTCGCTTACTAGCGGGGGGGACAGATACGCAGTATTTT
V: TRBV13; J: TRBJ2-7; size: .; D: .; CDR3: CASSSEIEQYF; DNA: TGTGCCAGCAGCTCTGAGATCGAGCAGTACTTC
V: TRBV27; J: TRBJ1-2; size: .; D: TRBD1; CDR3: CASSSSGTGFYGYTF; DNA: TGTGCCAGCAGTTCCTCCGGGACAGGGTTCTATGGCTACACCTTC
V: TRBV4-1; J: TRBJ1-2; size: once; D: .; CDR3: CASSQVDRNYGYTF; DNA: TGCGCCAGCAGCCAGGTAGACAGAAACTATGGCTACACCTTC
V: TRBV9; J: TRBJ1-2; size: .; D: TRBD1; CDR3: CASSVGTGVDGYTF; DNA: TGTGCCAGCAGCGTAGGGACAGGGGTTGATGGCTACACCTTC
V: TRBV25-1; J: TRBJ2-2; size: .; D: TRBD2; CDR3: CASSDLFSGGATGELFF; DNA: TGTGCCAGCAGTGATTTATTTTCGGGGGGGGCCACCGGGGAGCTGTTTTTT
V: TRBV7-9; J: TRBJ2-6; size: .; D: .; CDR3: CASSSLGETHSGANVLTF; DNA: TGTGCCAGCAGCTCCCTCGGGGAAACGCACTCTGGGGCCAACGTCCTGACTTTC
V: TRBV4-1; J: TRBJ2-3; size: .; D: TRBD1; CDR3: CASSQDDRGSDTQYF; DNA: TGCGCCAGCAGCCAAGACGACAGGGGCTCCGATACGCAGTATTTT
V: TRBV4-1; J: TRBJ2-7; size: .; D: .; CDR3: CASSQDGGDTYEQYF; DNA: TGCGCCAGCAGCCAAGATGGTGGGGACACCTACGAGCAGTACTTC
V: TRBV9; J: TRBJ2-7; size: .; D: .; CDR3: CASSPGSDEQYF; DNA: TGTGCCAGCAGCCCCGGGTCTGACGAGCAGTACTTC
V: TRBV28; J: TRBJ2-3; size: .; D: TRBD2; CDR3: CASSFAPAGGGTDTQYF; DNA: TGTGCCAGCAGTTTTGCCCCCGCGGGGGGAGGTACAGATACGCAGTATTTT
V: TRBV19; J: TRBJ2-3; size: .; D: TRBD2; CDR3: CASSILLAGGPTDTQYF; DNA: TGTGCCAGTAGTATTCTACTAGCGGGGGGGCCCACAGATACGCAGTATTTT
V: TRBV27; J: TRBJ2-3; size: .; D: .; CDR3: CASSLGNTQYF; DNA: TGTGCCAGCTCTCTAGGTAATACGCAGTATTTT
V: TRBV19; J: TRBJ2-3; size: .; D: TRBD1; CDR3: CASNGQGSTDTQYF; DNA: TGTGCCAGTAACGGACAGGGGAGCACAGATACGCAGTATTTT
V: TRBV6-1; J: TRBJ1-4; size: once; D: .; CDR3: CASSEDGATNEKLFF; DNA: TGTGCCAGCAGTGAAGATGGGGCAACTAATGAAAAACTGTTTTTT
V: TRBV2; J: TRBJ2-7; size: .; D: TRBD1; CDR3: CASKDSTGFDEQYF; DNA: TGTGCCAGTAAGGACTCGACAGGGTTCGACGAGCAGTACTTC
V: TRBV27; J: TRBJ1-5; size: .; D: .; CDR3: CASSFPGSRQHF; DNA: TGTGCCAGCAGTTTTCCGGGATCGAGGCAGCATTTT
V: TRBV6-5; J: TRBJ1-6; size: .; D: .; CDR3: CASSGGSYNSPLHF; DNA: TGTGCCAGCAGTGGTGGGTCCTATAATTCACCCCTCCACTTT
V: TRBV9; J: TRBJ2-1; size: .; D: .; CDR3: CASSVGSEQFF; DNA: TGTGCCAGCAGCGTAGGATCCGAGCAGTTCTTC
V: TRBV27; J: TRBJ2-7; size: .; D: TRBD1; CDR3: CASRDSSYEQYF; DNA: TGTGCCAGCCGGGACAGTTCCTACGAGCAGTACTTC
V: TRBV11-2; J: TRBJ1-5; size: .; D: TRBD1; CDR3: CASSLGQGNQAQHF; DNA: TGTGCCAGCAGCTTAGGACAGGGGAATCAGGCCCAGCATTTT
V: TRBV14; J: TRBJ1-1; size: .; D: .; CDR3: CASSPLPQDLNTEAFF; DNA: TGTGCCAGCAGCCCGCTACCGCAGGACCTAAACACTGAAGCTTTCTTT
V: TRBV29-1; J: TRBJ2-1; size: few; D: TRBD2; CDR3: CSVLWEGSRNEQFF; DNA: TGCAGCGTTCTGTGGGAGGGGAGTCGCAATGAGCAGTTCTTC
V: TRBV6-1; J: TRBJ1-2; size: medium-sized; D: .; CDR3: CASSLQGGNGYTF; DNA: TGTGCCAGCAGTCTACAGGGCGGCAATGGCTACACCTTC
V: TRBV6-5; J: TRBJ1-1; size: .; D: TRBD1; CDR3: CASSTGGWTEAFF; DNA: TGTGCCAGCAGTACAGGGGGCTGGACTGAAGCTTTCTTT
V: TRBV27; J: TRBJ1-2; size: .; D: TRBD1; CDR3: CASSGQGVNYGYTF; DNA: TGTGCCAGCAGCGGACAGGGGGTAAACTATGGCTACACCTTC
V: TRBV4-1; J: TRBJ2-2; size: .; D: .; CDR3: CASSQLLSLSLFF; DNA: TGCGCCAGCAGCCAACTCCTCAGCCTGTCGTTGTTTTTT
V: TRBV14; J: TRBJ2-7; size: .; D: .; CDR3: CASSQADTYYEQYF; DNA: TGTGCCAGCAGCCAGGCCGACACTTATTACGAGCAGTACTTC
V: TRBV10-3; J: TRBJ1-1; size: .; D: .; CDR3: CAISDGGGTEAFF; DNA: TGTGCCATCAGTGATGGAGGGGGGACTGAAGCTTTCTTT
V: TRBV2; J: TRBJ2-5; size: .; D: .; CDR3: CASSDDRPQETQYF; DNA: TGTGCCAGCAGTGACGACAGGCCTCAAGAGACCCAGTACTTC
V: TRBV7-3; J: TRBJ2-5; size: .; D: TRBD2; CDR3: CASSLAGGPETQYF; DNA: TGTGCCAGCAGCTTAGCGGGGGGACCTGAGACCCAGTACTTC
V: TRBV7-9; J: TRBJ1-1; size: .; D: .; CDR3: CASSLVRREAFF; DNA: TGTGCCAGCAGCTTAGTTCGTAGGGAAGCTTTCTTT
V: TRBV11-2; J: TRBJ2-5; size: .; D: .; CDR3: CASALGQGQETQYF; DNA: TGTGCCAGCGCTTTGGGGCAGGGCCAAGAGACCCAGTACTTC
V: TRBV29-1; J: TRBJ2-7; size: .; D: TRBD1; CDR3: CSVEGMTGGYEQYF; DNA: TGCAGCGTTGAAGGGATGACAGGGGGCTACGAGCAGTACTTC
V: TRBV2; J: TRBJ2-2; size: .; D: .; CDR3: CASSEAGSGELFF; DNA: TGTGCCAGCAGTGAAGCTGGGTCCGGGGAGCTGTTTTTT
V: TRBV5-4; J: TRBJ1-5; size: .; D: .; CDR3: CASSRGHLNQPQHF; DNA: TGTGCCAGCAGCAGGGGACACCTCAATCAGCCCCAGCATTTT
V: TRBV28; J: TRBJ2-7; size: .; D: .; CDR3: CASSLRGVSYEQYF; DNA: TGTGCCAGCAGTTTGAGAGGGGTCTCCTACGAGCAGTACTTC
V: TRBV19; J: TRBJ2-1; size: .; D: .; CDR3: CASSAGTYNEQFF; DNA: TGTGCCAGTAGTGCGGGAACCTACAATGAGCAGTTCTTC
V: TRBV6-9; J: TRBJ2-7; size: .; D: .; CDR3: CASSSHHFSYEQYF; DNA: TGTGCCAGCAGTTCCCATCACTTCTCCTACGAGCAGTACTTC
V: TRBV9; J: TRBJ1-1; size: .; D: TRBD1; CDR3: CASSPTGGNTEAFF; DNA: TGTGCCAGCAGCCCTACAGGGGGGAACACTGAAGCTTTCTTT
V: TRBV11-2; J: TRBJ1-4; size: .; D: TRBD1; CDR3: CASSMGQGTEKLFF; DNA: TGTGCCAGCAGCATGGGACAGGGAACGGAAAAACTGTTTTTT
V: TRBV6-6; J: TRBJ2-1; size: .; D: TRBD2; CDR3: CASSSSGGNNEQFF; DNA: TGTGCCAGCAGTAGTAGCGGGGGTAACAATGAGCAGTTCTTC
V: TRBV10-3; J: TRBJ2-3; size: .; D: TRBD2; CDR3: CAISESSWLAGTTDTQYF; DNA: TGTGCCATCAGTGAGTCGAGTTGGCTAGCGGGGACCACAGATACGCAGTATTTT
V: TRBV7-9; J: TRBJ2-1; size: .; D: .; CDR3: CASSSGGIGRVSSYNEQFF; DNA: TGTGCCAGCAGCTCAGGTGGTATTGGGCGGGTGAGCTCCTACAATGAGCAGTTCTTC
V: TRBV5-6; J: TRBJ1-5; size: .; D: .; CDR3: CASSLGTPSNQPQHF; DNA: TGTGCCAGCAGCTTGGGGACACCTAGCAATCAGCCCCAGCATTTT
V: TRBV27; J: TRBJ1-1; size: few; D: .; CDR3: CASGGTEAFF; DNA: TGTGCCAGCGGGGGGACTGAAGCTTTCTTT
V: TRBV19; J: TRBJ1-2; size: once; D: TRBD1; CDR3: CASSIPGQGAWGYTF; DNA: TGTGCCAGTAGTATCCCGGGACAGGGGGCTTGGGGCTACACCTTC
V: TRBV7-3; J: TRBJ1-1; size: .; D: .; CDR3: CASSPNAHDTEAFF; DNA: TGTGCCAGCAGCCCCAATGCGCATGACACTGAAGCTTTCTTT
V: TRBV4-1; J: TRBJ1-4; size: .; D: .; CDR3: CASNPLDSSNEKLFF; DNA: TGCGCCAGCAACCCATTGGACAGCTCTAATGAAAAACTGTTTTTT
V: TRBV5-6; J: TRBJ1-5; size: medium-sized; D: TRBD1; CDR3: CASSVLQGTGQPQHF; DNA: TGTGCCAGCAGCGTCTTACAGGGGACGGGGCAGCCCCAGCATTTT
V: TRBV11-2; J: TRBJ2-5; size: .; D: TRBD1; CDR3: CASSSGQAETQYF; DNA: TGTGCCAGCAGCTCGGGACAGGCAGAGACCCAGTACTTC
V: TRBV5-6; J: TRBJ2-7; size: .; D: TRBD2; CDR3: CASTGLGGFYEQYF; DNA: TGTGCCAGCACAGGCCTCGGGGGGTTTTACGAGCAGTACTTC
V: TRBV30; J: TRBJ1-4; size: .; D: .; CDR3: CAWSVRGRGEKLFF; DNA: TGTGCCTGGAGTGTACGGGGGAGGGGCGAAAAACTGTTTTTT
V: TRBV7-9; J: TRBJ2-7; size: .; D: .; CDR3: CASRQVGEEQYF; DNA: TGTGCCAGCAGGCAGGTAGGAGAGGAGCAGTACTTC